Listed below are T cell receptor beta chains from one sample, sequenced in a study of technical replicates of blood from several donors. Sequenced by immunoSEQ multiplex PCR; TCRdb stores in-frame clones only, minus some. The sample lists approximately 94,000 clones; approximately 95% were seen once. The source material was T cells isolated from PBMCs. These receptors originate from a human donor in good health. The CDR3 runs from the conserved cysteine through the conserved F or W. The D gene is left open where the match is weak. A row's size may be missing; if present it is once, few, many or a size class.

clone size	D gene	V gene	J gene	CDR3 protein	CDR3 DNA
.	TRBD1	TRBV12-5	TRBJ1-5	CASGFRDRGQPQHF	TGTGCTAGTGGTTTCAGAGACAGGGGACAGCCCCAGCATTTT
.	.	TRBV6-6	TRBJ2-1	CASELNDNEQFF	TGTGCCAGCGAGCTTAATGACAATGAGCAGTTCTTC
.	.	TRBV20-1	TRBJ2-7	CSPRSGYEQYF	TGCAGTCCGAGGTCGGGCTACGAGCAGTACTTC
.	.	TRBV9	TRBJ2-1	CASSAYDGGNEQFF	TGTGCCAGCAGCGCCTACGATGGGGGGAACGAGCAGTTCTTC
.	TRBD2	TRBV11-1	TRBJ2-1	CASSATSGNIGEQFF	TGTGCCAGCAGCGCCACTAGCGGGAATATCGGGGAGCAGTTCTTC
.	TRBD1	TRBV19	TRBJ2-6	CASSIRGQGASGANVLTF	TGTGCCAGTAGTATTAGGGGACAGGGGGCGTCGGGGGCCAACGTCCTGACTTTC
.	.	TRBV6-1	TRBJ1-1	CASCAQGGTEAFF	TGTGCCAGCTGTGCCCAGGGCGGCACTGAAGCTTTCTTT
once	TRBD1	TRBV29-1	TRBJ1-1	CSVVGQGATEAFF	TGCAGCGTTGTAGGACAGGGGGCCACTGAAGCTTTCTTT
.	TRBD2	TRBV19	TRBJ2-3	CASSVFGREIADTQYF	TGTGCCAGTAGTGTCTTCGGGCGGGAGATCGCAGATACGCAGTATTTT
.	.	TRBV7-2	TRBJ2-1	CASSLDAYNEQFF	TGTGCCAGCAGCTTAGACGCGTACAATGAGCAGTTCTTC
few	TRBD1	TRBV18	TRBJ1-1	CASSRGDRANAFF	TGTGCCAGCTCACGAGGAGACAGGGCTAACGCTTTCTTT
.	.	TRBV18	TRBJ1-2	CASSPTRGYTF	TGTGCCAGCTCACCTACCAGGGGCTACACCTTC
.	.	TRBV11-2	TRBJ2-7	CASSSRSGFEEQYF	TGTGCCAGCAGCTCCCGATCTGGTTTCGAGGAGCAGTACTTC
.	.	TRBV9	TRBJ2-6	CASSHSSGANVLTF	TGTGCCAGCAGCCACAGCTCTGGGGCCAACGTCCTGACTTTC
.	.	TRBV2	TRBJ1-2	CAHGASSAYGYTF	TGTGCCCATGGGGCTTCTTCTGCCTATGGCTACACCTTC
.	.	TRBV29-1	TRBJ1-2	CSVEDGIRGGYTF	TGCAGCGTTGAAGATGGAATCAGAGGTGGCTACACCTTC
.	.	TRBV19	TRBJ2-2	CASSSPAGNTGELFF	TGTGCCAGTAGTTCGCCGGCAGGGAACACCGGGGAGCTGTTTTTT
.	.	TRBV27	TRBJ2-4	CASTPVGARNIQYF	TGTGCCAGCACACCCGTAGGGGCGAGGAACATTCAGTACTTC
.	TRBD2	TRBV5-1	TRBJ2-3	CASSRTSGSTDTQYF	TGCGCCAGCAGCCGGACTAGCGGAAGCACAGATACGCAGTATTTT
.	TRBD1	TRBV27	TRBJ1-1	CASSLGGADRVNTEAFF	TGTGCCAGCAGTTTAGGCGGGGCGGACAGGGTGAATACTGAAGCTTTCTTT
.	TRBD1	TRBV30	TRBJ1-2	CAWDRQGYGYTF	TGTGCCTGGGATCGACAGGGCTATGGCTACACCTTC
.	.	TRBV30	TRBJ2-7	CAWSIGGNDEQYF	TGTGCCTGGAGTATAGGGGGAAACGACGAGCAGTACTTC
.	.	TRBV30	TRBJ2-3	CAWSAFERASTDTQYF	TGTGCCTGGAGTGCCTTTGAGCGGGCGAGCACAGATACGCAGTATTTT
.	.	TRBV4-1	TRBJ1-1	CASSRTPTGILYRDAEAFF	TGCGCCAGCAGCCGAACTCCTACAGGGATATTATATCGGGATGCTGAAGCTTTCTTT
.	.	TRBV18	TRBJ1-2	CASSAGAYGYTF	TGTGCCAGCTCAGCAGGGGCCTATGGCTACACCTTC
.	.	TRBV13	TRBJ1-2	CASSLPGAGYTF	TGTGCCAGCAGCTTACCAGGGGCGGGCTACACCTTC
.	TRBD1	TRBV6-6	TRBJ1-5	CASIPTGTGVRQPQHF	TGTGCCAGCATACCCACCGGGACAGGGGTTCGACAGCCCCAGCATTTT
.	.	TRBV19	TRBJ1-5	CASSAGNQPQHF	TGTGCCAGTTCGGCGGGAAATCAGCCCCAGCATTTT
few	.	TRBV5-1	TRBJ1-1	CASSLVRQLNTEAFF	TGCGCCAGCAGCTTGGTTCGTCAGTTAAACACTGAAGCTTTCTTT
once	.	TRBV7-3	TRBJ2-1	CASSLTPREQFF	TGTGCCAGCAGCCTAACCCCTCGTGAGCAGTTCTTC
once	TRBD2	TRBV27	TRBJ2-1	CASSYSLAVYNEQFF	TGTGCCAGCAGTTATTCCCTAGCGGTTTACAATGAGCAGTTCTTC
.	.	TRBV7-2	TRBJ2-1	CASSLIQVRFF	TGTGCCAGCAGCTTAATACAGGTTAGGTTCTTC
.	.	TRBV7-6	TRBJ1-2	CASSQRQGLSYTF	TGTGCCAGCAGCCAACGTCAGGGGCTAAGCTACACCTTC
.	TRBD2	TRBV7-3	TRBJ2-3	CASSTGLADTDTQYF	TGTGCCAGCAGCACGGGACTAGCGGACACAGATACGCAGTATTTT
.	TRBD1	TRBV6-5	TRBJ2-1	CASKTGGGNEQFF	TGTGCCAGCAAGACAGGGGGTGGCAATGAGCAGTTCTTC
.	TRBD1	TRBV9	TRBJ1-2	CASSSGTGGYYGYTF	TGTGCCAGCAGCTCCGGGACAGGGGGCTACTATGGCTACACCTTC
.	.	TRBV5-8	TRBJ2-5	CASSLRGSLVETQYF	TGTGCCAGCAGCTTGAGGGGCAGCTTGGTAGAGACCCAGTACTTC
once	.	TRBV6-6	TRBJ1-2	CASSSRTDYGYTF	TGTGCCAGCAGTTCCCGGACAGACTATGGCTACACCTTC
.	.	TRBV7-3	TRBJ2-5	CASSLTREETQYF	TGTGCCAGCAGCTTAACCCGGGAAGAGACCCAGTACTTC
once	TRBD1	TRBV27	TRBJ2-7	CASSPPPRQGATYEQYF	TGTGCCAGCAGCCCTCCACCCCGACAGGGGGCCACCTACGAGCAGTACTTC
.	TRBD2	TRBV14	TRBJ2-7	CASSQVYGRHEQYF	TGTGCCAGCAGCCAAGTTTACGGGAGGCACGAGCAGTACTTC
.	.	TRBV4-2	TRBJ2-5	CASSQGREETQYF	TGTGCCAGCAGCCAGGGGCGTGAGGAGACCCAGTACTTC
.	TRBD2	TRBV5-6	TRBJ2-3	CASSYLAGVVFDTQYF	TGTGCCAGCAGCTACCTAGCGGGAGTAGTTTTCGATACGCAGTATTTT
.	TRBD2	TRBV19	TRBJ2-3	CASSSGLVRTDTQYF	TGTGCCAGTAGTTCGGGACTAGTAAGGACAGATACGCAGTATTTT
.	TRBD1	TRBV2	TRBJ1-1	CASSEGRGKSNTEAFF	TGTGCCAGCAGTGAAGGCAGGGGGAAGTCGAACACTGAAGCTTTCTTT
.	TRBD2	TRBV25-1	TRBJ2-7	CASSAFLPTSGRTYEQYF	TGTGCCAGCAGTGCCTTTCTACCGACTAGCGGGAGAACCTACGAGCAGTACTTC
.	TRBD2	TRBV9	TRBJ2-7	CASTTGGGGDEQYF	TGTGCCAGCACAACTGGGGGGGGAGGGGACGAGCAGTACTTC
.	TRBD1	TRBV5-6	TRBJ1-1	CASSFVGTAGNTEAFF	TGTGCCAGCAGCTTTGTTGGGACAGCCGGGAACACTGAAGCTTTCTTT
.	.	TRBV7-9	TRBJ1-1	CASSNEGTEAEAFF	TGTGCCAGCAGCAACGAAGGTACTGAGGCTGAAGCTTTCTTT
.	.	TRBV9	TRBJ2-2	CASSVVGHAGELFF	TGTGCCAGCAGCGTAGTGGGGCATGCCGGGGAGCTGTTTTTT
.	.	TRBV2	TRBJ2-3	CASSSILGGTDTQYF	TGTGCCAGCAGTTCAATTTTGGGAGGAACAGATACGCAGTATTTT
.	.	TRBV25-1	TRBJ2-7	CASSYRYEQYF	TGTGCCAGCAGTTACAGATACGAGCAGTACTTC
.	TRBD2	TRBV11-3	TRBJ2-7	CASSLLAASYEQYF	TGTGCCAGCAGCTTGCTAGCGGCTTCCTACGAGCAGTACTTC
.	TRBD1	TRBV5-8	TRBJ2-1	CASSLGTGELNEQFF	TGTGCCAGCAGCTTGGGGACAGGGGAGTTGAATGAGCAGTTCTTC
.	.	TRBV7-2	TRBJ2-3	CASSLVGIFGGKDTQYF	TGTGCCAGCAGCTTAGTAGGAATCTTCGGCGGGAAAGATACGCAGTATTTT
.	.	TRBV9	TRBJ1-3	CASSSNGRVTGNTIYF	TGTGCCAGCAGCAGCAATGGGAGGGTGACCGGAAACACCATATATTTT
.	TRBD1	TRBV4-3	TRBJ2-7	CASSWTGGDEQYF	TGCGCCAGCAGCTGGACAGGGGGCGACGAGCAGTACTTC
.	TRBD1	TRBV9	TRBJ2-7	CASSVTGTDSYEQYF	TGTGCCAGCAGCGTGACCGGGACAGACTCCTACGAGCAGTACTTC
once	TRBD2	TRBV29-1	TRBJ2-1	CSGRLAGQGEQFF	TGCAGCGGCAGACTAGCGGGACAAGGTGAGCAGTTCTTC